This T cell receptor (beta chain) stems from a study of early stage breast cancer tumors. The data were produced by immunoSEQ multiplex PCR, yet TCRdb's version contains in-frame clones alone and is incomplete. The sample gives 69,000 or so clones, 80% of which show up once; 4% to 5% is in the top ten. CDR1 is SGHAT, CDR2 FQNNGV, per germline. The CDR3 contains 11 residues. Trimming cost V 5 bases and J 1 base, with 3 bases left between them. Sequencing was done on a sample of blood. The chain joins TRBV11-2 to TRBJ2-7; unclear D gene. The clonotype comes from a person aged 40 to 49 with breast cancer. CDR3 bases: TGTGCCAGCAGCCCTTCCTACGAGCAGTACTTC. It encodes CASSPSYEQYF.